This T cell receptor beta chain comes out of a study of T cell repertoires in cytomegalovirus infection. Study conclusions and caveats: HLA-C-restricted CMV-specific TCR beta clonotypes were dominant in the ex vivo response.

This clonotype was observed a handful of times. Its matching antigen is unknown. TCRdb recomputed calls from the reads with MiXCR, one row per CDR3 protein. Here the sample spans some 200,000 distinct CDR3 sequences, less than 50% being singletons. Deletions cut 5 bases from V and 5 bases from J, with 21 bases between. Germline V lookup: CDR1 SGHVT, CDR2 SQSDAQ. CDR3 length: 16 amino acids. The chain carries TRBV7-4 and TRBJ1-1; TRBD1 might be the D (5 bases). The sample was CD8+ T cells from cultured PBMCs, taken from culture after CMV antigen stimulation. The sequence came from a human donor in good health (CMV status not recorded). Some clones in this sample may be carry-over from other donors' samples. CDR3 nucleotides: TGTGCCAGCAGCAAGGGGTTTGGGGGGATATGGACTGAAGCTTTCTTT. Its protein product is CASSKGFGGIWTEAFF.